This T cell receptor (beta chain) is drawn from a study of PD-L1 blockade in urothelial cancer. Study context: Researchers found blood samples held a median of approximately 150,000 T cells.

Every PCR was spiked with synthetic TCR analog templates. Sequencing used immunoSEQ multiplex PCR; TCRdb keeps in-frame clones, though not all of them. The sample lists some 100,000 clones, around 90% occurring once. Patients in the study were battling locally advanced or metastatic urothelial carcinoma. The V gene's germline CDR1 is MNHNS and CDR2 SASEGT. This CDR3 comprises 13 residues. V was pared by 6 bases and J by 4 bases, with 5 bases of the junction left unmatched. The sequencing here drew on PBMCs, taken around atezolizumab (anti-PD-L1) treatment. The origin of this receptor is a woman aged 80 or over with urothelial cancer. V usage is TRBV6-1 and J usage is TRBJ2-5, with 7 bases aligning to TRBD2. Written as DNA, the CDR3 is TGTGCCAGCAGAACGGGAGGACCAGAGACCCAGTACTTC. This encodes CASRTGGPETQYF.